This paragraph covers one T cell receptor beta chain sequence. The source of the sample is a study of blood T cell repertoires in COVID-19. Overall study context: There were acute and convalescent COVID-19 samples, and they came from the United States, Italy and Spain. T cells, B-cell-depleted T cells, or PBMCs supplied cDNA or gDNA.

Germline CDR1 reads LGHNA; CDR2 reads YNFKEQ. The trim removed 1 base at V and 4 bases at J, leaving 7 bases unmatched. CDR3 length: 18 amino acids. Some clones are missing from TCRdb's copy, which holds only in-frame ones; the method was immunoSEQ multiplex PCR. The sample has approximately 250,000 clones, approximately 86% seen once. This TCR was sampled from a woman aged 55-70 years who had recovered from COVID-19. The chain employs TRBV4-2 and TRBJ2-2, with 12 bases lining up with TRBD1. Material: peripheral blood. This chain's CDR3 is CASSQGPPGQGATGELFF. DNA of the CDR3: TGTGCCAGCAGCCAAGGACCGCCGGGACAGGGGGCCACCGGGGAGCTGTTTTTT.